The clone carrying this T cell receptor (beta chain) was seen a few times. CDR1 is MNHNS and CDR2 is SASEGT in the germline V gene. CDR3 length: 16 residues. The V end lost 6 bases, the J end lost 0 bases, and 16 bases lay between the germline ends. Preparation of the TCRbeta library involved a method that used unique molecular identifiers. TCRdb re-derived calls from the PCR reads in MiXCR, one entry per CDR3 protein. In the table there are just under 550,000 distinct CDR3 sequences, approximately 20% of which are singletons. This sample was included in a study of T-cell reconstitution after alpha-beta-depleted transplantation in children.

The V and J genes are TRBV6-1 and TRBJ2-3, with D perhaps matching TRBD2 (5 bases). This sequence was found in a human donor who donated a stem cell graft to a child with acute lymphoblastic leukemia. The material sequenced was PBMCs from the stem cell graft donor, taken from the stem cell graft. Here the CDR3 DNA reads TGTGCCAGCAGCTGGCTAGAGGGTCCTAGCACAGATACGCAGTATTTT. Its translation is CASSWLEGPSTDTQYF.